One sample yielded the 23 T cell receptor beta chains listed below, sequenced in a study of blood T cell repertoires in COVID-19. TCRdb's copy holds only in-frame clones and misses some; the assay was immunoSEQ multiplex PCR. The sample yields hundreds of thousands of clones, around 87% seen once. The sequenced material came from peripheral blood. These receptors were collected from a man between 65 and 85 years old with acute or convalescent COVID-19.

The chain recombines TRBV7-6 with TRBJ2-7; 7 nucleotides match TRBD1. The CDR3 consists of 15 residues. Unmatched junction bases numbered 4, after V lost 0 bases and J lost 2 bases. CDR1 and CDR2 (germline): SGHVS, FNYEAQ. CDR3 in DNA: TGTGCCAGCAGCTTAGCGAGGGGGCACCCCTACGAGCAGTACTTC. Its translation: CASSLARGHPYEQYF.

This clone was seen once. The chain has TRBV28 and TRBJ2-5; tentative D call: TRBD2 (6 bases). The ends were cut back, 1 base at V and 3 bases at J, with 9 bases in the middle. Per the germline V gene, CDR1 is MDHEN and CDR2 is SYDVKM. The CDR3 is 14 amino acids. Here the CDR3 DNA reads TGTGCCAGCAGTTTATCCGGGGGTAAAGAGACCCAGTACTTC. Translation gives CASSLSGGKETQYF. The whole variable domain, remainder taken from reference TRBV28 and TRBJ2-5, is DVKVTQSSRYLVKRTGEKVFLECVQDMDHENMFWYRQDPGLGLRLIYFSYDVKMKEKGDIPEGYSVSREKKERFSLILESASTNQTSMYLCASSLSGGKETQYFGPGTRLLVL.

The V call is TRBV2, the J call TRBJ2-7, with D perhaps matching TRBD2 (5 bases). The germline gives CDR1 SNHLY, CDR2 FYNNEI. This CDR3 contains 16 residues. Trimming took off 1 base at V and 9 bases at J, with 22 bases between the two ends. CDR3 sequence (DNA): TGTGCCAGCAGTGAAGAGCGGAGCTTCAGATCGAACGCGCAGTACTTC. It encodes CASSEERSFRSNAQYF.

The genes are TRBV9 and TRBJ2-6; no clear D. The CDR3 runs to 16 residues. Trimming shortened V by 6 bases and J by 0 bases, and 13 bases separated the two germline ends. The V gene's germline CDR1 is SGDLS and CDR2 YYNGEE. CDR3 loop: CASTPNSRSGANVLTF. CDR3 coding DNA: TGTGCCAGCACCCCTAACTCACGCTCTGGGGCCAACGTCCTGACTTTC.

V and J are TRBV7-2 and TRBJ1-1, with D tentatively TRBD1 (6 bases). CDR3 length equals 14 residues. Germline V gene sequence: CDR1 SGHTA, CDR2 FQGNSA. Trimming pared 6 bases from V and 1 base from J, leaving 12 bases between. Written as DNA, the CDR3 is TGTGCCAGCAGTCAGTGGGGACAGAACACTGAAGCTTTCTTT. Translation gives CASSQWGQNTEAFF.

This chain joins TRBV19 and TRBJ2-3; 8 bases are shared with TRBD1. Germline V CDR1 and CDR2: LNHDA, SQIVND (reference sequence). The CDR3 is 17 residues long. Trimming took 5 bases from V and 0 from J; bases not matched to a gene: 10. Written as DNA, the CDR3 is TGTGCCAGTAGTCCAGACCGCACAGGGGGAAGCACAGATACGCAGTATTTT. Protein sequence: CASSPDRTGGSTDTQYF.

The chain combines TRBV4-2 with TRBJ1-6, with 10 bases fitting TRBD1. Germline CDR1 is LGHNA and CDR2 is YNFKEQ. Trimming took 2 bases from V and 8 from J; bases not matched to a gene: 3. CDR3 length: 15 residues. For the CDR3, the DNA is TGTGCCAGCAGCCAACGACAGGGGGCGGATTCACCCCTCCACTTT. It encodes CASSQRQGADSPLHF.

This chain uses TRBV28 with TRBJ2-1; 10 bases map to TRBD2. This CDR3 contains 16 residues. CDR1 MDHEN and CDR2 SYDVKM come from the germline V gene. V lost 6 bases, J lost 9 bases, and 14 bases stayed unmatched. CDR3 in DNA: TGTGCCAGCAGCCCCGGGGCTAGCGGGGGTATGGGTGAGCAGTTCTTC. Translated: CASSPGASGGMGEQFF.

The chain is built from TRBV19 and TRBJ1-3; D is ambiguous. CDR1 and CDR2 (germline): LNHDA, SQIVND (reference sequence). This CDR3 has 14 amino acids. V shed 4 bases and J shed 2 bases, with 9 bases lying between them. The CDR3 loop is CASSTGVTGNTIYF. As DNA, the CDR3 is TGTGCCAGTAGTACGGGAGTAACTGGAAACACCATATATTTT.

V is TRBV5-1 and J is TRBJ2-3, with TRBD2 matching over 11 bases. With V trimmed by 4 bases and J by 3 bases, 7 bases remained unmatched. Germline values: CDR1 SGHRS, CDR2 YFSETQ. The CDR3 covers 16 residues. In DNA form, the CDR3 reads TGCGCCAGCAGCCCAATAGCGGGAGGGCTGACAGATACGCAGTATTTT. Translating gives CASSPIAGGLTDTQYF.

The chain employs TRBV19 and TRBJ2-7; maybe TRBD2 (6 bases). From germline, CDR1 is LNHDA and CDR2 SQIVND (reference sequence). Trimming stripped 1 base from V and 0 bases from J, with 19 bases between. The CDR3 is made up of 18 amino acids. For the CDR3, the DNA is TGTGCCAGTAGTATAGTGGGCCGGCAGCGGGCCCTCTCCTACGAGCAGTACTTC. This translates into CASSIVGRQRALSYEQYF. Combining the CDR3 with reference TRBV19 and TRBJ2-7 gives the whole variable domain DGGITQSPKYLFRKEGQNVTLSCEQNLNHDAMYWYRQDPGQGLRLIYYSQIVNDFQKGDIAEGYSVSREKKESFPLTVTSAQKNPTAFYLCASSIVGRQRALSYEQYFGPGTRLTVT.

As regards this clone: Other DNA sequences in the same sample also yield this CDR3. The chain employs TRBV5-1 and TRBJ2-5; 9 bases agree with TRBD1. V lost 4 bases and J lost 3; bases outside the gene matches: 4. The CDR3 runs to 14 residues. Germline CDR1 and CDR2: SGHRS and YFSETQ. CDR3 loop: CASSMGQGEETQYF. The CDR3 DNA follows: TGCGCCAGCAGCATGGGACAGGGTGAAGAGACCCAGTACTTC.

The J gene is TRBJ2-1, the V gene TRBV7-8; possible D gene TRBD1, 6 bases. The CDR3 loop spans 20 amino acids. From germline, CDR1 is SGHVS and CDR2 FQNEAQ. With 4 bases removed from V and 1 base from J, the gap between germline ends came to 26 bases. In DNA, the CDR3 is TGTGCCAGCAGCTACCACCAGGTTAGGCGAGGGGGACAATCCTACAATGAGCAGTTCTTC. Amino acid sequence: CASSYHQVRRGGQSYNEQFF.

On this clone itself: In the same sample, other DNA sequences code for this CDR3. The rearrangement uses TRBV7-9 and TRBJ1-5; the match to TRBD1 covers 8 bases. V gave up 4 bases and J gave up 1 base; unmatched junction bases: 3. Germline V lookup: CDR1 SEHNR, CDR2 FQNEAQ (reference sequence). This CDR3 is 15 amino acids long. The CDR3 region has the DNA TGTGCCAGCAGCTCACAGGGGGGGAGCAATCAGCCCCAGCATTTT. Its translation: CASSSQGGSNQPQHF.

The chain has TRBV6-1 and TRBJ2-2; 8 bases line up with TRBD2. The CDR3 length is 17 residues. Trimming took 0 bases from V and 4 from J; bases not matched to a gene: 7. Germline assignment: CDR1 MNHNS and CDR2 SASEGT. CDR3 nucleotides: TGTGCCAGCAGTGAAGCGTATGCGGGGGGATTCACCGGGGAGCTGTTTTTT. Protein sequence: CASSEAYAGGFTGELFF.

The gene calls are TRBV4-2 and TRBJ2-1; 8 nucleotides line up with TRBD2. Germline trimming cut 4 bases from V and 0 bases from J; bases unmatched to any gene: 8. The CDR3 length is 17 residues. CDR1 is LGHNA and CDR2 is YNFKEQ in the germline V gene. The CDR3 sequence is CASSPTGGRDSYNEQFF. CDR3 nucleotides: TGTGCCAGCAGCCCGACGGGGGGGCGGGACTCCTACAATGAGCAGTTCTTC.

This clone was picked up one time. The chain has TRBV5-4 and TRBJ1-1; TRBD1 aligns across 8 bases. The CDR3 covers 15 residues. With V trimmed by 4 bases and J by 1 base, 6 bases remained unmatched. Germline CDR1 is SGHNT and CDR2 is YYREEE (reference sequence). DNA of the CDR3: TGTGCCAGCAGCACACCCGGGACAGGGAACACTGAAGCTTTCTTT. It is translated as CASSTPGTGNTEAFF.

For the CDR3, the DNA is TGTGCCAGCAGTTTATCAGGCCCCGAGCAGTACTTC. It specifies CASSLSGPEQYF. The V and J genes are TRBV28 and TRBJ2-7; D remains ambiguous. Deletions cut 1 base from V and 6 bases from J, with 7 bases between. The CDR3 runs 12 residues. Germline V gene data show CDR1 as MDHEN and CDR2 as SYDVKM.

The DNA of the CDR3 is TGTGCCAGTAGTTCTAGCGGGAGCGGTAATGAGCAGTTCTTC. Its protein product is CASSSSGSGNEQFF. The V gene is TRBV19, the J gene TRBJ2-1; 10 positions match TRBD2. From germline, CDR1 is LNHDA and CDR2 SQIVND (reference sequence). This CDR3 is built from 14 residues. Unmatched junction bases numbered 5, after V lost 5 bases and J lost 7 bases.

On this clone itself: This sample also contains other DNA sequences that code for the same CDR3. This rearrangement joins TRBV5-1 to TRBJ2-7; D gene ambiguous. This CDR3 comprises 14 residues. The V gene lost 0 bases and the J gene lost 0 bases, with 7 bases spanning the gap. The germline gives CDR1 SGHRS, CDR2 YFSETQ. The CDR3 sequence: CASSLEGGSYEQYF. The CDR3 DNA reads TGCGCCAGCAGCTTGGAAGGCGGCTCCTACGAGCAGTACTTC.

This chain links TRBV11-2 with TRBJ1-1, with a tentative D call TRBD1 (5 bases). Germline V gene sequence: CDR1 SGHAT, CDR2 FQNNGV. The germline V and J ends were trimmed by 8 bases and 5 bases, with 9 bases remaining between them. This CDR3 contains 11 residues. The CDR3 DNA reads as TGTGCCAGCTCGCGGGGGACTGAAGCTTTCTTT. It codes for CASSRGTEAFF.

V is TRBV28 and J is TRBJ2-5; the match to TRBD2 covers 8 bases. Germline trimming cut 3 bases from V and 4 bases from J; bases unmatched to any gene: 7. The CDR3 sequence is 15 residues long. Germline CDR1 is MDHEN and CDR2 is SYDVKM. CDR3 sequence: CASSFGGRLGETQYF. The CDR3 DNA reads TGTGCCAGCAGTTTTGGCGGGAGGCTCGGAGAGACCCAGTACTTC.

V usage is TRBV30 and J usage is TRBJ1-1; D might be TRBD1 (5 bases). Trimming left V 1 base short and J 4 bases short, with 19 bases between. Germline assignment: CDR1 GTSNPN and CDR2 SVGIG (reference sequence). This CDR3 comprises 16 residues. The CDR3 spells CAWSEGLPRGITEAFF. CDR3 nucleotide sequence: TGTGCCTGGAGTGAAGGGCTCCCTAGGGGAATCACTGAAGCTTTCTTT.